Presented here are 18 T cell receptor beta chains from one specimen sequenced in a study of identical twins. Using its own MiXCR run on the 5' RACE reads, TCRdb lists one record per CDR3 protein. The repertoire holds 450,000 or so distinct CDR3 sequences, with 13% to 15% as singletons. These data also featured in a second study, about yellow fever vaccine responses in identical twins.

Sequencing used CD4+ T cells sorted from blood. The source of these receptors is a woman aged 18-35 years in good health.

CDR3 DNA sequence: TGTGCCAGCAGCTTCCCACAGGGCCCGCTGACTTTC. This sequence encodes CASSFPQGPLTF. The genes are TRBV7-2 and TRBJ2-6; weak D call: TRBD1 (6 bases). The V gene lost 3 bases and the J gene lost 16 bases, with 13 bases spanning the gap. This CDR3 region has 12 residues. CDR1 SGHTA and CDR2 FQGNSA come from the germline V gene.

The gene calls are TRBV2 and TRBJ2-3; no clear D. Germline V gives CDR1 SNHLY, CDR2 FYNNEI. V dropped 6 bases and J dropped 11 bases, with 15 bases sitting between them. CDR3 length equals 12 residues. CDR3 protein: CASSLGPPWQYF. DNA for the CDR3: TGTGCCAGCAGCCTGGGCCCACCGTGGCAGTATTTT.

The CDR3 loop is CASSVGTDNQPQHF. CDR3 coding DNA: TGTGCCAGCAGCGTAGGGACAGACAATCAGCCCCAGCATTTT. The J gene is TRBJ1-5, the V gene TRBV9, with D possibly TRBD1 on 6 matching bases. The CDR3 contains 14 residues. The V end was cut by 0 bases, the J end by 3 bases, with 7 bases between. Germline V gene data show CDR1 as SGDLS and CDR2 as YYNGEE.

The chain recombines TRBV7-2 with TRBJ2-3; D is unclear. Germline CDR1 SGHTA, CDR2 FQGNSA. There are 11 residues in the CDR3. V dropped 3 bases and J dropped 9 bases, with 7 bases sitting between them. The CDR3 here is CASSFAATQYF. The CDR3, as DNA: TGTGCCAGCAGCTTCGCCGCGACGCAGTATTTT.

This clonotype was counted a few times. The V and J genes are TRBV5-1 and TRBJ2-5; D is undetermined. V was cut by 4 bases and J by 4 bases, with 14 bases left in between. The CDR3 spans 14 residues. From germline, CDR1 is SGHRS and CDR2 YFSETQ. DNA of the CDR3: TGCGCCAGCAGCATAGGGCCTGGTGGAGAGACCCAGTACTTC. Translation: CASSIGPGGETQYF. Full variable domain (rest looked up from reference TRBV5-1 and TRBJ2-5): KAGVTQTPRYLIKTRGQQVTLSCSPISGHRSVSWYQQTPGQGLQFLFEYFSETQRNKGNFPGRFSGRQFSNSRSEMNVSTLELGDSALYLCASSIGPGGETQYFGPGTRLLVL.

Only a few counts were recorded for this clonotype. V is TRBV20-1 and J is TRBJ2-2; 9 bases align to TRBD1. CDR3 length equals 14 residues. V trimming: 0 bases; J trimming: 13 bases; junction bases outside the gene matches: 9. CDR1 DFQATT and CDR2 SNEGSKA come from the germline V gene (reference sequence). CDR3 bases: TGCAGTGCTAGAGATAACGGGGGACAGGGCTGGCTGTTTTTT. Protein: CSARDNGGQGWLFF.

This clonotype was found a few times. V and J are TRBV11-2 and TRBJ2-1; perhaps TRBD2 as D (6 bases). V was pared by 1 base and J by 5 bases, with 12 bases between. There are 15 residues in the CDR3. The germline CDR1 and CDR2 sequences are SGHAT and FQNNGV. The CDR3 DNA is TGTGCCAGCAGCTTAGTCCTAGCGACCCACAATGAGCAGTTCTTC. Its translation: CASSLVLATHNEQFF.

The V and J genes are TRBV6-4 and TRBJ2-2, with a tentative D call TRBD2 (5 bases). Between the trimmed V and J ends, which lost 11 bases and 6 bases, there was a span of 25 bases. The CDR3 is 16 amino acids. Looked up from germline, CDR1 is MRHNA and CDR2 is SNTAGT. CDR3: CARGVAGSMRAGELFF. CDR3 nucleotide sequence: TGTGCCCGAGGTGTCGCGGGTTCGATGAGGGCCGGGGAGCTGTTTTTT.

In nucleotides, the CDR3 is TGTGCCAGCAGCTTAGGGGGCTCGAAGACCCAGTACTTC. As protein: CASSLGGSKTQYF. This chain joins TRBV7-2 and TRBJ2-5; a possible D gene is TRBD1 (5 bases). This CDR3 spans 13 amino acids. Germline V gene sequence: CDR1 SGHTA, CDR2 FQGNSA. The germline V and J ends were trimmed by 1 base and 6 bases, with 9 bases remaining between them.

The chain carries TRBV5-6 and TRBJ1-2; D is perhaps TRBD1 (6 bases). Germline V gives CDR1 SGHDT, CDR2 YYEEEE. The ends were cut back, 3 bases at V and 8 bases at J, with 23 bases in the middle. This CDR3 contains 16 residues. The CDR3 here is CASSWGQRGGLEGYTF. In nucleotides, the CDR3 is TGTGCCAGCAGCTGGGGACAACGGGGGGGCCTTGAAGGCTACACCTTC.

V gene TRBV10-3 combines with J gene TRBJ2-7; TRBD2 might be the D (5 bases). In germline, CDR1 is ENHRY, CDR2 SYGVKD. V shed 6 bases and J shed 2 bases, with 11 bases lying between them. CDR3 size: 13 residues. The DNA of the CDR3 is TGTGCCATCAGATCCGGGGTTACCTACGAGCAGTACTTC. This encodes CAIRSGVTYEQYF.

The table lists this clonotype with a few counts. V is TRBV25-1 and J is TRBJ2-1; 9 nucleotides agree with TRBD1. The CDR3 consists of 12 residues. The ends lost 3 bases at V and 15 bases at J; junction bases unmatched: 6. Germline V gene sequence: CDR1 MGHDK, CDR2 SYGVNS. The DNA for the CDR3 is TGTGCCAGCAGTGAGGGCGGGACAGGGCTGTTCTTC. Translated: CASSEGGTGLFF.

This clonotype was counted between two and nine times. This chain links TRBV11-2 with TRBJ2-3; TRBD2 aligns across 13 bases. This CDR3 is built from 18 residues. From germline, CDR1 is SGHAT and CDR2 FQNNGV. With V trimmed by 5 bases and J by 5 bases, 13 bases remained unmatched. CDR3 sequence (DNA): TGTGCCAGCAGCCGACGGACTAGCGGGAGACCCCGAGAAGATACGCAGTATTTT. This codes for CASSRRTSGRPREDTQYF.

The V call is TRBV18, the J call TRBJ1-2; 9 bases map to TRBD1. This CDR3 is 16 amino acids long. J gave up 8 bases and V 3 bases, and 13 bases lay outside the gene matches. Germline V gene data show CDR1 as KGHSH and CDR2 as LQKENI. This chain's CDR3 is CASSPRKTGGLFGYTF. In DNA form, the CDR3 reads TGTGCCAGCTCACCTCGGAAGACAGGGGGGTTGTTCGGCTACACCTTC.

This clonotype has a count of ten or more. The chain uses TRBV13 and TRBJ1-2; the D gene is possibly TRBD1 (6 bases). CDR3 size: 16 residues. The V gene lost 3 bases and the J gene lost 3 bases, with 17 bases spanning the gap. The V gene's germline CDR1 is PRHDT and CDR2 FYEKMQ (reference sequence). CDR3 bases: TGTGCCAGCAGCTTGGGACACGTCAACCCTGACTATGGCTACACCTTC. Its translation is CASSLGHVNPDYGYTF. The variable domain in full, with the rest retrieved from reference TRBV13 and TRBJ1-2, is AAGVIQSPRHLIKEKRETATLKCYPIPRHDTVYWYQQGPGQDPQFLISFYEKMQSDKGSIPDRFSAQQFSDYHSELNMSSLELGDSALYFCASSLGHVNPDYGYTFGSGTRLTVV.

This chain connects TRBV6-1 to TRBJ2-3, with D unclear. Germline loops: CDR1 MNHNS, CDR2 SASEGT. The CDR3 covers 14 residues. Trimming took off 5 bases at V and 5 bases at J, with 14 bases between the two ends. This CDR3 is CASSPSVSGDTQYF. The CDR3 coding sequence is TGTGCCAGCAGTCCGTCGGTTAGTGGAGATACGCAGTATTTT.

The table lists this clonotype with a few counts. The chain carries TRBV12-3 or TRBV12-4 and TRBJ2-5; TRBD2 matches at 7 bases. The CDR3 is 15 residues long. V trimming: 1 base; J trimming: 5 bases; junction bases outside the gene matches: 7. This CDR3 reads CASSLGRSGAETQYF. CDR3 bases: TGTGCCAGCAGTTTAGGGAGGAGCGGGGCTGAGACCCAGTACTTC.

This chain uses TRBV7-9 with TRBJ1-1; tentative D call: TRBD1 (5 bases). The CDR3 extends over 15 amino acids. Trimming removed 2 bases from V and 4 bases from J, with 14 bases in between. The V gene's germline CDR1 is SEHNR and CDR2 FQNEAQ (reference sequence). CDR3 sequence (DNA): TGTGCCAGCAGCTTACCCCGGGCAGGGACCACTGAAGCTTTCTTT. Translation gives CASSLPRAGTTEAFF.